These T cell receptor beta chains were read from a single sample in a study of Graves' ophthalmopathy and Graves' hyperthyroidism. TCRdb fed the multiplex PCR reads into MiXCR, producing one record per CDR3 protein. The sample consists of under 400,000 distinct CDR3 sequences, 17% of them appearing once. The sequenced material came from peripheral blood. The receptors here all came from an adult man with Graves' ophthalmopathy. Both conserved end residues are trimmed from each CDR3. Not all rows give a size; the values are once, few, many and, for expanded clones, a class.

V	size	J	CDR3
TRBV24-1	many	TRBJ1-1	ATSDSWGRGTEAF
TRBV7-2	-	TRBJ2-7	ASSVRGGAAYEQY
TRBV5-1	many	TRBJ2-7	ASSRTGAYEQY
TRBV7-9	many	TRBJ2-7	ASSLAPGQGTYEQY
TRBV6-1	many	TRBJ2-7	ASGGRAYHEQY
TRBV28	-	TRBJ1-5	ASTLGQNSNQPQH
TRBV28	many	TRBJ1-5	ASSLQIWSPDSNQPQH
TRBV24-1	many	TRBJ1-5	ATSDCTSSQDGPRPQH
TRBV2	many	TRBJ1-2	ASRPGQGNYGYT
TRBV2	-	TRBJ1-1	ASTEGAGLFETF
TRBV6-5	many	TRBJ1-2	ASRMTGFYGYT
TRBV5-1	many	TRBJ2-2	ASSLAGGGRDTNTGELF
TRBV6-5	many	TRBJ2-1	ASSYMGAGGNEQF
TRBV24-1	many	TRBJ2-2	ATSPTRTTGELF
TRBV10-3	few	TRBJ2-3	ATKRELGTDTQY
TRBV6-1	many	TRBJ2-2	ASRGPNTGELF
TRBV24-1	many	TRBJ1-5	ATSGAYSNQPQH
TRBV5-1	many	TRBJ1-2	ASSLDSSTNYGYT
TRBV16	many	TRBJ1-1	ASSRGALDAF
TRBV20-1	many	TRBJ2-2	SVRDRGANTGELF
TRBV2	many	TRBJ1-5	ASSDVRSNQPQH
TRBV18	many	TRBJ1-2	ASSPASADGYT
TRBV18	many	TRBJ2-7	ASSPQPGQGTYEQY
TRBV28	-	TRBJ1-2	ASSLGPNTGTYGYT
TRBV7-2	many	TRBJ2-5	ASSLATSLKTQY
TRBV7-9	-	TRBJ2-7	ASRPRTGAYEQY
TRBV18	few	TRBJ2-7	ASSPPITAGGSEQY
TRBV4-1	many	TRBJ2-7	ASSQPLSGGPTYEQY
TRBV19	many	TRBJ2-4	ASRATQGHIQY
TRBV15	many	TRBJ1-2	ATSRAGTGNYGYT
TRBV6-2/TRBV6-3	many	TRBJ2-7	ASSYSGRVGYEQY
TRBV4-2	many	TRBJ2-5	ASSQDARGGTETQY
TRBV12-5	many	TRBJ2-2	ASGLVAGDYTGELF
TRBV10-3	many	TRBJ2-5	AISEYRTAGETQY
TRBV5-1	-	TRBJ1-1	ASSLGHKFTEAF
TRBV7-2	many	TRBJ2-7	ASSHGQGYEQY
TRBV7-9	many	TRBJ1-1	ASSRVFRENTEAF
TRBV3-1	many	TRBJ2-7	ASSHTSGIPYEQY
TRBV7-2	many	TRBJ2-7	ASSPSRTDLYEQY
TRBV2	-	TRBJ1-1	ASKIGRGEAF
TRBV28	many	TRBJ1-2	ASTKRGGPNYGYT
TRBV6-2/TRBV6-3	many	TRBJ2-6	ASSYGLGTGANVLT
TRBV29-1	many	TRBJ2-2	SVGAAPNTGELF
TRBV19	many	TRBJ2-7	ASSIRQDYEQY
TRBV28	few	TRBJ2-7	ASSSRAGGGEQY
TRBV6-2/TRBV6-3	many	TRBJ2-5	ASTPSRKETQY